A single sample is the source of the 20 T cell receptor beta chains below, sequenced in a study of blood T cell repertoires in COVID-19. The method was immunoSEQ multiplex PCR; TCRdb's version includes in-frame clones alone and lacks a portion of them. The table records a few hundred thousand clones, 90% of them present only once. The sequencing sample was made of peripheral blood. The receptors come from a woman aged 30 to 39 with COVID-19, enrolled during active disease.

The genes are TRBV9 and TRBJ2-7; 12 bases are shared with TRBD1. From germline, CDR1 is SGDLS and CDR2 YYNGEE. V dropped 4 bases and J dropped 8; count of bases not matched to a gene: 13. CDR3 length: 16 amino acids. The CDR3 DNA sequence: TGTGCCAGCAGCCCACAGGAGGGGACAGGGGGCATCAAGCAGTACTTC. This gives the protein CASSPQEGTGGIKQYF. Supplemented by reference TRBV9 and TRBJ2-7, the full variable domain reads DSGVTQTPKHLITATGQRVTLRCSPRSGDLSVYWYQQSLDQGLQFLIQYYNGEERAKGNILERFSAQQFPDLHSELNLSSLELGDSALYFCASSPQEGTGGIKQYFGPGTRLTVT.

J is TRBJ2-7 and V is TRBV19, with TRBD2 matching over 12 bases. CDR1 and CDR2 from the germline V gene are LNHDA and SQIVND (reference sequence). With V trimmed by 6 bases and J by 5 bases, 5 bases remained unmatched. CDR3 size: 14 residues. The CDR3 is CASRTTSGRHEQYF. The CDR3 nucleotides are TGTGCCAGTAGGACGACTAGCGGGAGACACGAGCAGTACTTC.

In this sample, this clone turned up once. This chain links TRBV24-1 with TRBJ2-7, with D perhaps TRBD1 (5 bases). This CDR3 comprises 13 residues. The germline CDR1 and CDR2 sequences are KGHDR and SFDVKD. V was trimmed by 3 bases and J by 3 bases, leaving 8 bases between them. The CDR3 DNA follows: TGTGCCACCAGTGATCCAGACAGCTACGAGCAGTACTTC. Encoded protein: CATSDPDSYEQYF.

The genes are TRBV27 and TRBJ2-3; 7 nucleotides align to TRBD2. In germline, CDR1 is MNHEY, CDR2 SMNVEV (reference sequence). V lost 8 bases, J lost 1 base, and 9 bases stayed unmatched. The CDR3 is 15 amino acids. CDR3 sequence: CASPLRGLGTDTQYF. Written as DNA, the CDR3 is TGTGCCAGCCCCTTGCGGGGGTTGGGCACAGATACGCAGTATTTT.

The rearrangement links TRBV21-1 to TRBJ2-2; the table calls TRBD2, which could not be checked here. TRBV21-1 is a pseudogene. This CDR3 contains 14 residues. CDR3 bases: TGTGCCCTTCGGGAGGACCTGAACGCCGGGGAGCTGTTTTTT. Amino acid sequence: CALREDLNAGELFF.

This chain connects TRBV27 to TRBJ2-2; unclear D gene. The V end lost 5 bases, the J end lost 0 bases, and 4 bases lay between the germline ends. Per germline, CDR1 MNHEY and CDR2 SMNVEV (reference sequence). The CDR3 is made up of 13 amino acids. The CDR3 region is CASSLPNTGELFF. In DNA form, the CDR3 reads TGTGCCAGCAGTCTACCGAACACCGGGGAGCTGTTTTTT.

The chain employs TRBV7-3 and TRBJ1-2; 9 bases align to TRBD1. The CDR3 contains 18 residues. Germline trimming cut 3 bases from V and 2 bases from J; bases unmatched to any gene: 13. Germline assignment: CDR1 SGHTA and CDR2 FQGTGA. CDR3 DNA sequence: TGTGCCAGCAGCTTGAACTCTGGGACAGGGTATCAGAACTATGGCTACACCTTC. Amino acids: CASSLNSGTGYQNYGYTF.

V is TRBV5-1 and J is TRBJ1-6; 10 bases match TRBD1. The ends lost 2 bases at V and 5 bases at J; junction bases unmatched: 10. Germline V lookup: CDR1 SGHRS, CDR2 YFSETQ. The CDR3 consists of 18 residues. Here the CDR3 DNA reads TGCGCCAGCAGCTTCGACCCCGGGACAGGGGTTCATAATTCACCCCTCCACTTT. This gives the protein CASSFDPGTGVHNSPLHF.

As for this clone: Other DNA sequences in the sample encode the same CDR3. V usage is TRBV19 and J usage is TRBJ2-7; tentatively, D is TRBD2 (6 bases). The CDR3 totals 11 residues. Trimming removed 3 bases from V and 6 bases from J, with 6 bases in between. CDR1 LNHDA and CDR2 SQIVND come from the germline V gene (reference sequence). The CDR3 region has the DNA TGTGCCAGTAGTATCGGGGGCGAGCAGTACTTC. Translation: CASSIGGEQYF. Filled out from reference TRBV19 and TRBJ2-7, the complete variable domain reads DGGITQSPKYLFRKEGQNVTLSCEQNLNHDAMYWYRQDPGQGLRLIYYSQIVNDFQKGDIAEGYSVSREKKESFPLTVTSAQKNPTAFYLCASSIGGEQYFGPGTRLTVT.

This clone was seen a single time. The V and J genes are TRBV28 and TRBJ1-5; D perhaps matches TRBD1 (5 bases). The CDR3 loop spans 15 amino acids. From germline, CDR1 is MDHEN and CDR2 SYDVKM. V lost 6 bases to trimming and J lost 3 bases, with 15 bases between them. The CDR3 DNA is TGTGCCAGCAGGAACCTTGGCAGGGACAATCAGCCCCAGCATTTT. Translating it yields CASRNLGRDNQPQHF.

The CDR3 DNA reads as TGTGCCAGCAGTTACTCGACGGGGGGCGCGGGCTATGGCTACACCTTC. Translated, it gives CASSYSTGGAGYGYTF. The chain links TRBV6-5 to TRBJ1-2, with D maybe TRBD1 (6 bases). The CDR3 runs to 16 residues. The V gene lost 0 bases and the J gene lost 4 bases, with 15 bases spanning the gap. In germline, CDR1 is MNHEY, CDR2 SVGAGI.

The rearrangement uses TRBV7-9 and TRBJ2-5; tentative D call: TRBD1 (5 bases). V dropped 1 base and J dropped 3 bases, with 9 bases sitting between them. The CDR3 contains 14 residues. From germline, CDR1 is SEHNR and CDR2 FQNEAQ (reference sequence). Written as DNA, the CDR3 is TGTGCCAGCAGCTTAGTTCAGGGAAAAGAGACCCAGTACTTC. The encoded protein is CASSLVQGKETQYF.

The V gene is TRBV9, the J gene TRBJ2-7; 7 positions match TRBD1. V was clipped by 4 bases and J by 0 bases; unmatched bases: 4. The germline V gene has CDR1 SGDLS and CDR2 YYNGEE. The CDR3 spans 14 residues. The DNA of the CDR3 is TGTGCCAGCAGCTCCCGACAGGGCTCCTACGAGCAGTACTTC. Protein product: CASSSRQGSYEQYF.

This chain connects TRBV3-1 (or the pseudogene TRBV3-2) to TRBJ1-1; TRBD1 matches at 7 bases. Germline V CDR1 and CDR2: LGHDT, YNNKEL (reference sequence). V dropped 0 bases and J dropped 4; count of bases not matched to a gene: 5. The length of the CDR3 is 15 residues. The CDR3 reads CASSQEAGGSTEAFF. The CDR3 region has the DNA TGTGCCAGCAGCCAAGAGGCAGGGGGTTCCACTGAAGCTTTCTTT.

The chain joins TRBV5-1 to TRBJ1-6, with D perhaps matching TRBD1 (5 bases). This CDR3 spans 14 amino acids. V was trimmed by 1 base and J by 10 bases, leaving 12 bases between them. The germline V gene encodes CDR1 SGHRS and CDR2 YFSETQ. In DNA form, the CDR3 reads TGCGCCAGCAGCTTGTCAGGGTGGGGATCACCCCTCCACTTT. It is translated as CASSLSGWGSPLHF.

The rearrangement uses TRBV27 and TRBJ1-2; 9 positions match TRBD1. The V gene's germline CDR1 is MNHEY and CDR2 SMNVEV (reference sequence). J was trimmed by 4 bases and V by 0 bases; bases with no gene match: 3. This CDR3 contains 15 residues. CDR3 sequence reads: CASSLSGTGFYGYTF. CDR3 DNA: TGTGCCAGCAGTTTATCCGGGACAGGGTTCTATGGCTACACCTTC.

This sequence joins TRBV2 and TRBJ2-1, with 8 nucleotides matching TRBD2. This CDR3 has 17 residues. Germline CDR1 and CDR2: SNHLY and FYNNEI. Trimming took 7 bases from V and 9 from J; bases not matched to a gene: 20. The CDR3 coding sequence is TGTGCCAGCATTCCCGGGGTGGTGCAGCGGGAGCGGGGTGAGCAGTTCTTC. Protein sequence: CASIPGVVQRERGEQFF.

The chain is built from TRBV6-1 and TRBJ1-5; D may be TRBD1 (5 bases). The germline V and J ends were trimmed by 3 bases and 3 bases, with 9 bases remaining between them. Germline-derived CDR1 and CDR2 are MNHNS and SASEGT. This CDR3 comprises 14 residues. This CDR3 reads CASSDLGVNQPQHF. The CDR3 nucleotides read TGTGCCAGCAGTGATTTAGGGGTCAATCAGCCCCAGCATTTT.

This chain uses TRBV27 with TRBJ2-7; D is perhaps TRBD1 (6 bases). The length of the CDR3 is 13 residues. V was shortened by 6 bases and J by 6 bases, with 15 bases between the two germline ends. Per germline, CDR1 MNHEY and CDR2 SMNVEV (reference sequence). The CDR3 nucleotides are TGTGCCAGCAGCCCGGGACACCTTGCCGAGCAGTACTTC. This sequence encodes CASSPGHLAEQYF.

This clone was detected only a few times. The CDR3, as DNA: TGCGCCAGCAGCTTGGAGCCCACTGGGGCGGGGTACGAGCAGTACTTC. Protein sequence: CASSLEPTGAGYEQYF. This chain uses TRBV5-1 with TRBJ2-7; D perhaps matches TRBD2 (6 bases). Germline assignment: CDR1 SGHRS and CDR2 YFSETQ. Trimming removed 0 bases at V and 4 bases at J, with 17 bases between. The CDR3 extends over 16 amino acids.